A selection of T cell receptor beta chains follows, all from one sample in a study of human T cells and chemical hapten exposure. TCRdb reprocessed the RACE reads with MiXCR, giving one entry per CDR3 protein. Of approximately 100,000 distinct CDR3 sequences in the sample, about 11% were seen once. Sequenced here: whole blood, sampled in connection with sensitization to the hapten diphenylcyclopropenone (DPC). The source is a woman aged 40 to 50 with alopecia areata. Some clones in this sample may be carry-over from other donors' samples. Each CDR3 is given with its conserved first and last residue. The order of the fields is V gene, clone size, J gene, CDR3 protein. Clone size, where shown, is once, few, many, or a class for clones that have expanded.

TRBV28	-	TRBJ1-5	CASSLHFRPREGSNQPQHF
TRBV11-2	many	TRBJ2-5	CASRGTSGYQETQYF
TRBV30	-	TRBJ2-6	CAWSNSGSGANVLTF
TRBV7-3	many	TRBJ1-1	CASSSQGTNTEAFF
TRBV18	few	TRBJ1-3	CASSPPGQGRGNTIYF
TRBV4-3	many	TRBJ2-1	CASSPPGGIYNEQFF
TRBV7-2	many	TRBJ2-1	CASNKPGGTGYNEQFF
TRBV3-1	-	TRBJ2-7	CASSQEGGSSYEQYF
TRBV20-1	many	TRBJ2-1	CSARLRGREQFF
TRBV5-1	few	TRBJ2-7	CASSYYRGEKQYF
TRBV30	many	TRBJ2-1	CACRVQSGKAEQFF
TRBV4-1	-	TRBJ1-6	CASSPPQGQLISPLLF
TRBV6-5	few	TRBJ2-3	CASSLGTTPDTQYF
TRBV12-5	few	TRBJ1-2	CASGDRSPTYGYTF
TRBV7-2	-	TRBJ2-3	CASSLMVAGTDTQYF
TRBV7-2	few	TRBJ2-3	CASSLGGAVDTQYF
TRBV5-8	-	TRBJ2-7	CASSAHRNRYEQYF
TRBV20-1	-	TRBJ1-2	CSAAGTGQGYTF
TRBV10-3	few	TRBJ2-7	CAIRGLAGGHEQYF
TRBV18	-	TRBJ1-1	CASSPPGQGMNTEAFF
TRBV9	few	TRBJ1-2	CASSMGVTRGYYGYTF
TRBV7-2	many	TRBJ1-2	CASRANKGAGGYTF
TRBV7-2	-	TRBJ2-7	CASSPQSRGNGPGYF
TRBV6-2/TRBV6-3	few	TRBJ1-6	CASSLPVNSPLHF
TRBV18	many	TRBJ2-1	CASSPAQGAPVEQFF
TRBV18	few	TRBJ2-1	CASSPYYNEQFF
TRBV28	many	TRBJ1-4	CASSLISVNEKLFF
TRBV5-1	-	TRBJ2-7	CASKQGLSGRGFGEQYF
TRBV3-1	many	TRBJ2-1	CASSQVRLAGERGEQFF